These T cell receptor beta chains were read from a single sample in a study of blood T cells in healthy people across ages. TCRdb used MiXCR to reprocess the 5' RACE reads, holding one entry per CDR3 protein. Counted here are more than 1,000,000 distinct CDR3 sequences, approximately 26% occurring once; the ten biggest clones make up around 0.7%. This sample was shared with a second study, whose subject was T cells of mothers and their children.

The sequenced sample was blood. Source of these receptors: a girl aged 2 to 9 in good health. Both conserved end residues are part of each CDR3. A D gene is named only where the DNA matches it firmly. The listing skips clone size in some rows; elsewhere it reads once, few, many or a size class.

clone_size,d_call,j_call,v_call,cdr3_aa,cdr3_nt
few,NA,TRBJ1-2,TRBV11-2,CASSFGSGYNGYTF,TGTGCCAGCAGCTTTGGTTCAGGGTATAATGGCTACACCTTC
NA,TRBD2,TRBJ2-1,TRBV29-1,CSVHSGNYNEQFF,TGCAGCGTTCATAGCGGGAACTACAATGAGCAGTTCTTC
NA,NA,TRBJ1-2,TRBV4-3,CASSRRDGDYYGYTF,TGCGCCAGCAGCCGCCGGGACGGAGACTACTATGGCTACACCTTC
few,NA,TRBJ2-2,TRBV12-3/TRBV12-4,CASSLWGGPTGELFF,TGTGCCAGCAGTTTGTGGGGGGGCCCCACCGGGGAGCTGTTTTTT
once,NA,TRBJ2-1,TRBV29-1,CGVGGLTNEQFF,TGCGGCGTTGGTGGGCTGACGAATGAGCAGTTCTTC
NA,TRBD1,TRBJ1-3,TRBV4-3,CASSPTQGENTIYF,TGCGCCAGCAGCCCGACCCAGGGGGAAAACACCATATATTTT
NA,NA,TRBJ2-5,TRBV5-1,CASSPSGAYGETQYF,TGCGCCAGCAGCCCGTCGGGAGCTTATGGGGAGACCCAGTACTTC
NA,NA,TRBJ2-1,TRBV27,CASSLRWKADNEQFF,TGTGCCAGCAGTTTAAGGTGGAAAGCGGACAATGAGCAGTTCTTC
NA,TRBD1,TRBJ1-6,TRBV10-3,CAISDRDSSPLHF,TGTGCCATCAGCGACCGGGACAGTTCCCCCCTCCACTTT
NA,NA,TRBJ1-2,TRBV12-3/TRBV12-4,CASSRSELANYGYTF,TGTGCCAGCAGCCGTAGTGAATTAGCTAACTATGGCTACACCTTC
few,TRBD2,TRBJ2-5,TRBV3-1,CASSQDRTSGGAAQYF,TGTGCCAGCAGCCAAGATCGGACTAGCGGGGGGGCAGCCCAGTACTTC
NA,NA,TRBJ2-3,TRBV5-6,CASSLISGTQYF,TGTGCCAGCAGCTTGATATCGGGAACGCAGTATTTT
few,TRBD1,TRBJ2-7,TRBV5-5,CASRPQDRASYEQYF,TGTGCCAGCAGGCCCCAAGACAGGGCCTCCTACGAGCAGTACTTC
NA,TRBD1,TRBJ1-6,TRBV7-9,CASNLGQANSPLHF,TGTGCCAGCAACTTAGGACAGGCTAATTCACCCCTCCACTTT